A selection of T cell receptor beta chains follows, all from one sample in a study of shared clonotypes between healthy human individuals. Profiling relied on immunoSEQ multiplex PCR, and the TCRdb table lists in-frame clones only, not all of them. The table has millions of clones, more than 90% seen once. What was sequenced was naive CD4+ T cells sorted from blood. These receptor sequences come from a man between 18 and 35 years old in good health. Both conserved end residues are part of each CDR3. The D gene is left open where the match is weak. Clone size is stated in some rows and not others, as once, few, many or a class when expanded.

TRBJ2-1,-,TRBV19,TRBD2,CASSIEGLGTNEQFF,TGTGCCAGTAGTATAGAAGGACTAGGAACGAATGAGCAGTTCTTC
TRBJ2-2,once,TRBV11-3,-,CASSSRDTGELFF,TGTGCCAGCAGCAGCCGGGACACCGGGGAGCTGTTTTTT
TRBJ1-1,-,TRBV10-2,TRBD1,CASSDNRGQGGTEAFF,TGCGCCAGCAGTGATAACAGGGGGCAAGGTGGAACTGAAGCTTTCTTT
TRBJ1-2,-,TRBV6-1,-,CASSEKYGYTF,TGTGCCAGCAGTGAAAAATATGGCTACACCTTC
TRBJ2-3,-,TRBV7-6,-,CASSPVPGTDTQYF,TGTGCCAGCAGCCCCGTCCCGGGCACAGATACGCAGTATTTT
TRBJ1-2,-,TRBV6-1,-,CASSDLRDYGYTF,TGTGCCAGCAGTGATTTAAGGGACTATGGCTACACCTTC
TRBJ2-1,-,TRBV5-8,-,CASSCSATYNEQFF,TGTGCCAGCAGCTGTAGCGCTACCTACAATGAGCAGTTCTTC
TRBJ1-3,-,TRBV6-5,-,CASSRGAGNTIYF,TGTGCCAGCAGTCGCGGGGCTGGAAACACCATATATTTT
TRBJ2-1,-,TRBV7-7,-,CASSSGGEQFF,TGTGCTAGCAGCTCGGGCGGTGAGCAGTTCTTC
TRBJ2-7,-,TRBV7-9,-,CASSLFPGYYEQYF,TGTGCCAGCAGCTTATTTCCAGGGTACTACGAGCAGTACTTC
TRBJ2-3,-,TRBV10-1,-,CASSDTDISTDTQYF,TGCGCCAGCAGTGATACGGACATATCCACAGATACGCAGTATTTT
TRBJ2-7,-,TRBV18,-,CASSGGRFYEQYF,TGTGCCAGCTCTGGAGGGCGCTTCTACGAGCAGTACTTC
TRBJ2-7,-,TRBV10-3,TRBD2,CAIRPGLVNYEQYF,TGTGCCATCAGACCGGGACTAGTAAACTACGAGCAGTACTTC
TRBJ2-7,-,TRBV4-3,-,CASSQDASEIYEQYF,TGCGCCAGCAGCCAAGATGCTAGCGAAATTTACGAGCAGTACTTC
TRBJ2-1,-,TRBV10-3,-,CAISEGPTKGNEQFF,TGTGCCATCAGTGAGGGACCAACGAAAGGTAATGAGCAGTTCTTC
TRBJ2-6,-,TRBV6-5,TRBD2,CASSVGGYVLTF,TGTGCCAGCAGTGTGGGGGGGTACGTCCTGACTTTC
TRBJ2-2,few,TRBV6-5,-,CASRRVGELFF,TGTGCCAGCAGAAGAGTCGGGGAGCTGTTTTTT
TRBJ1-1,-,TRBV7-9,TRBD1,CASSPQGGARITEAFF,TGTGCCAGCAGCCCTCAGGGGGGGGCGAGGATCACTGAAGCTTTCTTT
TRBJ2-2,-,TRBV18,-,CASSLRGSGELFF,TGTGCCAGCTCACTACGGGGTTCCGGGGAGCTGTTTTTT
TRBJ2-2,-,TRBV19,TRBD2,CASSISLAENTGELFF,TGTGCCAGTAGTATATCACTAGCGGAGAACACCGGGGAGCTGTTTTTT
TRBJ2-7,once,TRBV7-8,-,CASSSGTYYEQYF,TGTGCCAGCAGCTCTGGGACCTACTACGAGCAGTACTTC
TRBJ2-7,-,TRBV18,-,CASSPQGAYEQYF,TGTGCCAGCTCACCGCAGGGCGCCTACGAGCAGTACTTC
TRBJ2-3,-,TRBV5-8,TRBD1,CASSAYRDRVTDTQYF,TGTGCCAGCAGCGCGTACCGGGACAGGGTCACAGATACGCAGTATTTT
TRBJ2-7,-,TRBV7-9,TRBD1,CASSPLTGARSYEQYF,TGTGCCAGCAGCCCGCTGACAGGGGCACGATCCTACGAGCAGTACTTC
TRBJ1-6,-,TRBV7-2,-,CASSYPESSYNSPLHF,TGTGCCAGCAGCTACCCCGAGAGCTCCTATAATTCACCCCTCCACTTT
TRBJ2-5,-,TRBV10-3,-,CAIRPSEEETQYF,TGTGCCATCCGACCAAGCGAAGAAGAGACCCAGTACTTC
TRBJ1-3,-,TRBV18,-,CASSPLAGAGNTIYF,TGTGCCAGCTCACCACTAGCAGGGGCTGGAAACACCATATATTTT
TRBJ2-2,-,TRBV18,-,CASSPHGLVDTGELFF,TGTGCCAGCTCACCACATGGGCTAGTAGACACCGGGGAGCTGTTTTTT
TRBJ2-3,-,TRBV5-1,TRBD1,CASSLTGTATDTQYF,TGCGCCAGCAGCTTAACCGGGACAGCCACAGATACGCAGTATTTT
TRBJ2-1,-,TRBV25-1,TRBD2,CASRLAGAYNEQFF,TGTGCCAGCAGACTAGCGGGTGCCTACAATGAGCAGTTCTTC
TRBJ1-6,-,TRBV6-1,TRBD1,CASRDRADSPLHF,TGTGCCAGCAGGGACAGGGCGGATTCACCCCTCCACTTT
TRBJ1-1,-,TRBV18,-,CASLGRSLDTEAFF,TGTGCCAGTCTCGGTAGGTCTTTGGACACTGAAGCTTTCTTT
TRBJ1-5,-,TRBV19,-,CASSIGLQGTQPQHF,TGTGCCAGTAGTATAGGACTCCAGGGAACTCAGCCCCAGCATTTT
TRBJ2-3,-,TRBV27,-,CASSSRTDTQYF,TGTGCCAGCAGTTCTAGGACGGATACGCAGTATTTT
TRBJ1-4,-,TRBV6-5,-,CASRQTKGANEKLFF,TGTGCCAGCAGACAGACAAAGGGCGCTAATGAAAAACTGTTTTTT
TRBJ2-5,-,TRBV6-5,-,CAGSRGPQETQYF,TGTGCCGGGAGTCGGGGCCCTCAAGAGACCCAGTACTTC
TRBJ1-1,once,TRBV19,-,CASIGGSKRTEAFF,TGTGCCAGTATCGGGGGGTCGAAACGCACTGAAGCTTTCTTT
TRBJ2-3,once,TRBV29-1,-,CSVVRGGTDTQYF,TGCAGCGTTGTGAGGGGGGGCACAGATACGCAGTATTTT
TRBJ1-1,-,TRBV28,-,CASSLGASTEAFF,TGTGCCAGCAGTTTAGGTGCCAGCACTGAAGCTTTCTTT
TRBJ2-7,-,TRBV5-1,TRBD2,CASSLRTSSGEQYF,TGCGCCAGCAGCTTACGGACTAGCTCAGGCGAGCAGTACTTC
TRBJ2-7,once,TRBV29-1,-,CSVESRGGSEQYF,TGCAGCGTTGAATCCCGAGGGGGTAGCGAGCAGTACTTC
TRBJ2-2,-,TRBV5-1,TRBD1,CASSKDRAEAGELFF,TGCGCCAGCAGCAAGGACAGGGCGGAGGCCGGGGAGCTGTTTTTT
TRBJ1-2,-,TRBV4-1,TRBD1,CASSQEDRAGYGYTF,TGCGCCAGCAGCCAAGAGGACAGGGCGGGCTATGGCTACACCTTC
TRBJ2-7,-,TRBV4-1,-,CASSLHSSGSYEQYF,TGCGCCAGCAGCCTTCATTCCAGCGGTTCCTACGAGCAGTACTTC
TRBJ1-3,-,TRBV28,-,CASSVRRNTIYF,TGTGCCAGCAGTGTCCGGAGAAACACCATATATTTT
TRBJ2-1,-,TRBV12-5,-,CASEGSGVDEQFF,TGTGCTAGTGAGGGGAGCGGAGTGGATGAGCAGTTCTTC
TRBJ2-7,-,TRBV6-6,TRBD2,CASSIAGAVEQYF,TGTGCCAGCAGTATAGCGGGAGCTGTTGAGCAGTACTTC
TRBJ1-5,-,TRBV19,-,CASSEVGIVGGNQPQHF,TGTGCCAGTAGTGAGGTGGGCATCGTGGGGGGCAATCAGCCCCAGCATTTT
TRBJ1-6,-,TRBV6-6,TRBD1,CASSGTDYNSPLHF,TGTGCCAGCAGCGGGACAGACTATAATTCACCCCTCCACTTT
TRBJ2-3,-,TRBV7-2,TRBD2,CASSLRTSGTDTQYF,TGTGCCAGCAGCTTGAGGACTAGCGGCACAGATACGCAGTATTTT